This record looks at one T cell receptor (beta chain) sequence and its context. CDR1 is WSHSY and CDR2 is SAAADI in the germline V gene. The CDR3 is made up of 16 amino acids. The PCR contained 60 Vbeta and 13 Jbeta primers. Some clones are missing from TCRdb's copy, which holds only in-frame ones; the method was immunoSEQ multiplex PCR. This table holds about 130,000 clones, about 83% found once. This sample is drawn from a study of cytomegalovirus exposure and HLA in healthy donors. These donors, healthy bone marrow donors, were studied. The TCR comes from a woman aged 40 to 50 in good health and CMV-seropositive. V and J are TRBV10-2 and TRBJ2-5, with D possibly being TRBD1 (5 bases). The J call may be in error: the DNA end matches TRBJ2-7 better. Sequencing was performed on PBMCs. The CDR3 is CASSESSGKGSYEQYF. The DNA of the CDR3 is TGCGCCAGCAGTGAGTCGTCAGGGAAGGGCTCCTACGAGCAGTACTTC.